The present entry profiles one TCR beta chain with its context. Its target is unknown. The sample originates from a study of T cell responses to AZD1222 COVID-19 vaccine. Study summary: Doses given second, at about 4 or about 12 weeks, were pooled.

Method: immunoSEQ multiplex PCR; TCRdb's copy keeps in-frame clones and lacks some. The table has roughly 96,000 clones, about nine tenths seen once. V dropped 8 bases and J dropped 4; count of bases not matched to a gene: 10. CDR1 and CDR2 (germline): MDHEN, SYDVKM. The CDR3 runs to 14 residues. Study-level findings and limits: With two AZD1222 doses given, Spike-specific TCR breadth and depth both rose. Donors in the cohort were predominantly white British and more often female, and clonal diversity was possibly underestimated. Recipients of AZD1222 seropositive at baseline numbered only six or seven.

The V call is TRBV28, the J call TRBJ1-2; 7 bases are a match to TRBD1. Sequenced here: peripheral blood, sampled on day 0 of AZD1222 vaccination. The receptor was derived from an adult in good health. The chain's CDR3 is CASGIRGPSYGYTF. Here the CDR3 DNA reads TGTGCCAGCGGGATTAGGGGGCCTTCCTATGGCTACACCTTC.